The 23 T cell receptor beta chains below all came from one sample that was sequenced in a study of cytomegalovirus exposure and HLA in healthy donors. A multiplex PCR was run with 60 Vbeta primers and 13 Jbeta primers. Assay: immunoSEQ multiplex PCR; the TCRdb copy retains only in-frame clones and omits some. Of about 150,000 clones listed, over 70% are singletons. The sample taken for sequencing was PBMCs. The receptors shown here come from a woman in her thirties or forties in good health and CMV-seropositive.

The chain combines TRBV5-1 with TRBJ1-2, with 8 positions matching TRBD1. Germline trimming cut 1 base from V and 8 bases from J; bases unmatched to any gene: 1. Germline loops: CDR1 SGHRS, CDR2 YFSETQ. This CDR3 contains 12 residues. The DNA of the CDR3 is TGCGCCAGCAGCTTGACAGGGGGAGGCTACACCTTC. Translating gives CASSLTGGGYTF.

The CDR3 bases are TGTGCCAGCAGTTTAGACAGGTTCAACACTGAAGCTTTCTTT. This sequence encodes CASSLDRFNTEAFF. The chain recombines TRBV27 with TRBJ1-1; TRBD1 might be the D (6 bases). V was cut by 2 bases and J by 2 bases, with 9 bases left in between. CDR1 MNHEY and CDR2 SMNVEV come from the germline V gene (reference sequence). CDR3 length: 14 residues.

The chain combines TRBV5-1 with TRBJ1-1, with a possible D match to TRBD1 (5 bases). The CDR3 runs 15 residues. V lost 0 bases and J lost 6, with 15 bases in between. Germline V gives CDR1 SGHRS, CDR2 YFSETQ. Here the CDR3 DNA reads TGCGCCAGCAGCTTGGATTGGCCAGGGCGACCTGAAGCTTTCTTT. Translating it yields CASSLDWPGRPEAFF.

This chain connects TRBV11-2 to TRBJ2-5; 8 bases are a match to TRBD2. The CDR3 extends over 16 amino acids. Germline V lookup: CDR1 SGHAT, CDR2 FQNNGV. V dropped 0 bases and J dropped 5; count of bases not matched to a gene: 8. Here the CDR3 reads CASSLDAAGAGETQYF. In nucleotides, the CDR3 is TGTGCCAGCAGCTTAGACGCAGCGGGGGCGGGGGAGACCCAGTACTTC.

This chain links TRBV7-2 with TRBJ2-5, with 13 bases matching TRBD2. The CDR3 has 19 residues. Germline CDR1 and CDR2: SGHTA and FQGNSA. V dropped 5 bases and J dropped 4; count of bases not matched to a gene: 16. CDR3 nucleotides: TGTGCCAGCAGCCATCCAAGGGGGCAGGGACTAGCGGGGAGAGAGACCCAGTACTTC. Protein: CASSHPRGQGLAGRETQYF.

The chain recombines TRBV30 with TRBJ2-7; 10 bases match TRBD1. Trimming took 2 bases from V and 5 from J; bases not matched to a gene: 9. The CDR3 is 15 residues long. The germline V gene has CDR1 GTSNPN and CDR2 SVGIG (reference sequence). The CDR3 reads CAWSLGQGPEDEQYF. The CDR3 DNA follows: TGTGCCTGGAGTCTGGGACAGGGGCCAGAGGACGAGCAGTACTTC.

V usage is TRBV7-2 and J usage is TRBJ2-3, with D perhaps TRBD2 (6 bases). The V end was cut by 2 bases, the J end by 1 base, with 10 bases between. This CDR3 has 15 amino acids. Germline V gene data show CDR1 as SGHTA and CDR2 as FQGNSA. In nucleotides, the CDR3 is TGTGCCAGCAGCTTATGGGGGGATCGCACAGATACGCAGTATTTT. Translated: CASSLWGDRTDTQYF.

The chain combines TRBV10-3 with TRBJ1-1; tentatively, D is TRBD1 (6 bases). The CDR3 length is 13 residues. Germline CDR1 is ENHRY and CDR2 is SYGVKD. The V and J ends lost 5 bases and 6 bases respectively, with 13 bases between them. Here the CDR3 reads CAISTGFPSEAFF. CDR3 nucleotides: TGTGCCATCAGTACAGGGTTTCCGTCTGAAGCTTTCTTT.

The chain is built from TRBV5-4 and TRBJ2-3, with 10 bases identical to TRBD1. The V gene end was trimmed by 4 bases and the J gene end by 6 bases; junction bases not matched to a gene: 11. The CDR3 contains 16 residues. Germline CDR1 and CDR2: SGHNT and YYREEE (reference sequence). DNA for the CDR3: TGTGCCAGCAGCAGTAATGACAGGGGGCGCATGGATACGCAGTATTTT. Protein product: CASSSNDRGRMDTQYF.

The chain employs TRBV7-9 and TRBJ1-1; 8 bases map to TRBD1. This CDR3 is built from 15 residues. The germline CDR1 and CDR2 sequences are SEHNR and FQNEAQ (reference sequence). V was clipped by 4 bases and J by 4 bases; unmatched bases: 8. CDR3 region: CASSSSTGAGTEAFF. In DNA form, the CDR3 reads TGTGCCAGCAGCTCTTCGACAGGGGCGGGCACTGAAGCTTTCTTT. The variable domain in full, with the rest retrieved from reference TRBV7-9 and TRBJ1-1, is DTGVSQNPRHKITKRGQNVTFRCDPISEHNRLYWYRQTLGQGPEFLTYFQNEAQLEKSRLLSDRFSAERPKGSFSTLEIQRTEQGDSAMYLCASSSSTGAGTEAFFGQGTRLTVV.

This chain joins TRBV5-1 and TRBJ2-2, with D uncertain. Germline V gene lookup returns CDR1 SGHRS and CDR2 YFSETQ. Trimming took off 2 bases at V and 0 bases at J, with 8 bases between the two ends. The CDR3 totals 15 residues. The CDR3 DNA is TGCGCCAGCAGCTTCAGTATGCCGAACACCGGGGAGCTGTTTTTT. This encodes CASSFSMPNTGELFF.

The V and J genes are TRBV18 and TRBJ1-2; tentative D call: TRBD1 (5 bases). Trimming left V 3 bases short and J 4 bases short, with 6 bases between. Per germline, CDR1 KGHSH and CDR2 LQKENI. The CDR3 runs to 12 residues. This CDR3 reads CASSPDSYGYTF. CDR3 sequence (DNA): TGTGCCAGCTCACCCGACAGCTATGGCTACACCTTC.

The rearrangement uses TRBV29-1 and TRBJ2-7; the match to TRBD1 covers 9 bases. V gave up 3 bases and J gave up 5 bases; unmatched junction bases: 11. Germline CDR1 SQVTM, CDR2 ANQGSEA. This CDR3 has 15 amino acids. The DNA of the CDR3 is TGCAGCGTTGATTTTCGGGGACAGGGAATCCACGAGCAGTACTTC. Translation: CSVDFRGQGIHEQYF.

A remark on this clone: The junction does not match germline at one end; this may be a read error. V gene TRBV30 combines with J gene TRBJ2-4, with 12 nucleotides matching TRBD2. The germline CDR1 and CDR2 sequences are GTSNPN and SVGIG (reference sequence). The CDR3 has 17 amino acids. CDR3 residues: CAGEAASGGAAKNSQYF. The CDR3 region has the DNA TGTGCCGGGGAGGCCGCTAGCGGGGGGGCTGCCAAAAACAGTCAGTACTTC. The variable domain in full, with the rest retrieved from reference TRBV30 and TRBJ2-4, is SQTIHQWPATLVQPVGSPLSLECTVEGTSNPNLYWYRQAAGRGLQLLFYSVGIGQISSEVPQNLSASRPQDRQFILSSKKLLLSDSGFYLCAGEAASGGAAKNSQYFGAGTRLSVL.

Concerning this clone itself: One junction end does not reproduce the germline sequence, and a read error may be involved. This sequence joins TRBV6-5 and TRBJ2-6; possibly TRBD2 for D (6 bases). CDR1 MNHEY and CDR2 SVGAGI come from the germline V gene. The CDR3 is made up of 13 amino acids. For the CDR3, the DNA is TGTGCCAGCTGGGACTCTGGGACCAACGTCCTGACTTTC. Protein sequence: CASWDSGTNVLTF.

The chain has TRBV5-1 and TRBJ2-2, with D tentatively TRBD1 (6 bases). Per germline, CDR1 SGHRS and CDR2 YFSETQ. CDR3 length: 15 amino acids. V was cut by 3 bases and J by 0 bases, with 9 bases left in between. The CDR3 is CASSWTASNTGELFF. The CDR3 DNA reads TGCGCCAGCAGCTGGACAGCCTCGAACACCGGGGAGCTGTTTTTT.

The rearrangement joins TRBV27 to TRBJ2-5; possibly TRBD1 for D (5 bases). This CDR3 spans 17 amino acids. Germline CDR1 is MNHEY and CDR2 is SMNVEV (reference sequence). V was clipped by 5 bases and J by 2 bases, with 21 bases between them. CDR3 sequence (DNA): TGTGCCAGCAGTCCGACCTGGGGCAGGGTCGGACAAGAGACCCAGTACTTC. It specifies CASSPTWGRVGQETQYF.

This chain joins TRBV19 and TRBJ1-2; perhaps TRBD1 as D (5 bases). The CDR3 spans 16 residues. Per germline, CDR1 LNHDA and CDR2 SQIVND (reference sequence). V dropped 4 bases and J dropped 1 base, with 16 bases sitting between them. This CDR3 reads CASSTYRTLNNYGYTF. DNA for the CDR3: TGTGCCAGTAGTACATACCGGACACTCAATAACTATGGCTACACCTTC. Looking up the rest from reference TRBV19 and TRBJ1-2 gives the full variable domain: DGGITQSPKYLFRKEGQNVTLSCEQNLNHDAMYWYRQDPGQGLRLIYYSQIVNDFQKGDIAEGYSVSREKKESFPLTVTSAQKNPTAFYLCASSTYRTLNNYGYTFGSGTRLTVV.

The V and J genes are TRBV7-2 and TRBJ2-1; 10 positions match TRBD2. Germline V lookup: CDR1 SGHTA, CDR2 FQGNSA. V shed 4 bases, J shed 4 bases, and the junction held 7 bases outside the gene matches. CDR3 length equals 16 residues. CDR3 bases: TGTGCCAGCAGCTCAAGGAAGCGGGGGGGATACAATGAGCAGTTCTTC. This sequence encodes CASSSRKRGGYNEQFF.

The genes are TRBV5-1 and TRBJ2-1; 9 bases match TRBD1. The CDR3 is 16 residues long. CDR1 and CDR2 (germline): SGHRS, YFSETQ. Trimming cost V 2 bases and J 6 bases; bases outside gene matches: 9. The CDR3 coding sequence is TGCGCCAGCAGCTTACGGGGACAGGGATTTTTCAATGAGCAGTTCTTC. This sequence encodes CASSLRGQGFFNEQFF.

This chain links TRBV5-6 with TRBJ1-6; D is unresolved. The CDR3 loop spans 14 amino acids. Trimming pared 0 bases from V and 6 bases from J, leaving 7 bases between. The germline gives CDR1 SGHDT, CDR2 YYEEEE. The CDR3: CASSLGAANSPLHF. CDR3 coding DNA: TGTGCCAGCAGCTTGGGGGCAGCTAATTCACCCCTCCACTTT.

V gene TRBV6-1 combines with J gene TRBJ2-5; 7 bases fit TRBD1. The J call could be wrong; TRBJ2-7 is a better fit for the DNA end. The CDR3 contains 11 residues. Germline loops: CDR1 MNHNS, CDR2 SASEGT. CDR3 nucleotides: TGTGCCACCGGACAGGCCTACGAGCAGTACTTC. Its translation: CATGQAYEQYF.

The V call is TRBV5-1, the J call TRBJ1-1; 7 bases line up with TRBD1. Germline lookup yields CDR1 SGHRS and CDR2 YFSETQ. V trimming: 0 bases; J trimming: 5 bases; junction bases outside the gene matches: 7. The CDR3 contains 15 residues. The CDR3 nucleotides read TGCGCCAGCAGCTTGGCCCAGACAGGGCAAACTGAAGCTTTCTTT. Translating it yields CASSLAQTGQTEAFF.